This TCR beta chain was found in a study of shared clonotypes between healthy human individuals. It was CD45RO-negative cells, positively selected for CCR7, that made up naive CD8 cells, with terminally differentiated effector memory CD45RA+ cells excluded. Trimming took 7 bases from V and 0 from J, leaving 17 bases between them. The CDR3 contains 17 residues. The germline V gene encodes CDR1 SGHRS and CDR2 YFSETQ. The table came from immunoSEQ multiplex PCR; TCRdb's copy has only in-frame clones and leaves some out. This sample has over 2,000,000 clones, with 93% found just once. The sample consisted of naive CD8+ T cells from PBMCs. This chain joins TRBV5-1 and TRBJ2-6; no reliable D call. This TCR was recovered from a man between 18 and 29 years old in good health. Some clones in this sample may be carry-over from other donors' samples. In nucleotides, the CDR3 is TGCGCCAGCGGAGTTGCCCGCGGAGTCTCTGGGGCCAACGTCCTGACTTTC. It translates to CASGVARGVSGANVLTF.